These 17 T cell receptor beta chains share one sample of origin, sequenced in a study of blood T cells in healthy people across ages (dated by TCRdb to 2015 to 2017). The library came from 5' RACE. Sequencer: Illumina HiSeq 2500. The second PCR ran for roughly 7 to 11 cycles and used a J-beta primer mix along with a sample-barcoded 5' primer. TCRdb redid the processing of the public reads, applying fastp at Q25 and MiXCR, and retained in-frame beta chains. Rows with one shared CDR3 protein collapse into an entry with the most common genes and DNA. Recorded for this sample are 1.5 million to 2 million distinct CDR3 sequences; 28% of them occurred a single time. Clones ranked in the top ten supply 7.7% of the sample. Sequenced material: blood. The receptor set was obtained from a woman in her twenties or thirties in good health.

The chain carries TRBV11-2 and TRBJ2-3; 9 nucleotides align to TRBD2. This CDR3 region has 18 residues. Germline V CDR1 and CDR2: SGHAT, FQNNGV. V dropped 5 bases and J dropped 0; count of bases not matched to a gene: 12. CDR3 DNA: TGTGCCAGCAGCCCGAGTCGGCGGGGGGGTCTGAGCACAGATACGCAGTATTTT. The encoded protein is CASSPSRRGGLSTDTQYF.

In its sample, this clonotype was seen many times. The V and J genes are TRBV6-5 and TRBJ1-2; D is unresolved. The V end was cut by 2 bases, the J end by 4 bases, with 8 bases between. CDR1 MNHEY and CDR2 SVGAGI come from the germline V gene. This CDR3 contains 13 residues. The CDR3 loop is CASSYGRTYGYTF. The CDR3 DNA reads TGTGCCAGCAGTTACGGACGGACCTATGGCTACACCTTC.

This chain connects TRBV27 to TRBJ1-4, with 10 bases that match TRBD1. CDR3 length: 18 residues. CDR1 is MNHEY, CDR2 SMNVEV, per germline (reference sequence). The junction had 7 bases not matched to a gene; V was cut back by 3 bases and J by 0 bases. The CDR3, as DNA: TGTGCCAGCAGTTTTGCGGGACAGGGGCCGGCAACTAATGAAAAACTGTTTTTT. This translates into CASSFAGQGPATNEKLFF.

This clonotype was picked up many times. The V call is TRBV29-1, the J call TRBJ2-1; D ambiguous. The CDR3 runs to 12 residues. The germline V gene encodes CDR1 SQVTM and CDR2 ANQGSEA. V lost 7 bases and J lost 6, with 13 bases in between. The CDR3 DNA reads TGCAGCGGCGGAACTGGGGTCAATGAGCAGTTCTTC. It encodes CSGGTGVNEQFF.

This clonotype turned up a few times. The chain joins TRBV4-1 to TRBJ2-3, with 7 bases aligning to TRBD2. From germline, CDR1 is MGHRA and CDR2 YSYEKL. Losses at the gene ends were 1 base for V and 2 bases for J; bases not matched to a gene: 3. The CDR3 is 15 residues long. CDR3 in amino acids: CASSQVQRDTDTQYF. CDR3 coding DNA: TGCGCCAGCAGCCAAGTTCAGCGGGACACAGATACGCAGTATTTT.

The rearrangement joins TRBV7-9 to TRBJ1-5, with 7 bases fitting TRBD1. V trimming: 1 base; J trimming: 6 bases; junction bases outside the gene matches: 9. The germline V gene encodes CDR1 SEHNR and CDR2 FQNEAQ (reference sequence). CDR3 length: 16 amino acids. The DNA for the CDR3 is TGTGCCAGCAGCTTAGAAACAGGGGCGGACAGTCAGCCCCAGCATTTT. This encodes CASSLETGADSQPQHF.

This chain uses TRBV28 with TRBJ2-7; TRBD1 agrees at 9 bases. Germline CDR1 MDHEN, CDR2 SYDVKM. This CDR3 has 14 amino acids. V dropped 5 bases and J dropped 7; count of bases not matched to a gene: 9. The CDR3 loop is CASSPWTGDEEQYF. In DNA, the CDR3 is TGTGCCAGCAGTCCCTGGACAGGGGACGAGGAGCAGTACTTC.

This clonotype was detected a few times. V gene TRBV20-1 combines with J gene TRBJ1-5; D gene ambiguous. The V and J ends lost 7 bases and 2 bases respectively, with 12 bases between them. Germline CDR1 DFQATT, CDR2 SNEGSKA (reference sequence). The CDR3 covers 13 residues. CDR3 DNA: TGCAGTGTCTCGCGTCAAGGCAATCAGCCCCAGCATTTT. It translates to CSVSRQGNQPQHF.

The gene calls are TRBV4-1 and TRBJ1-1; 8 bases match TRBD1. This CDR3 spans 14 amino acids. Germline assignment: CDR1 MGHRA and CDR2 YSYEKL. The trim removed 3 bases at V and 3 bases at J, leaving 3 bases unmatched. CDR3 residues: CASSHTGGDTEAFF. CDR3 in DNA: TGCGCCAGCAGCCACACAGGGGGGGACACTGAAGCTTTCTTT.

This clonotype was seen a few times. The chain employs TRBV27 and TRBJ2-1; 10 bases map to TRBD2. With V trimmed by 4 bases and J by 4 bases, 7 bases remained unmatched. The CDR3 consists of 16 residues. Looked up from germline, CDR1 is MNHEY and CDR2 is SMNVEV (reference sequence). In nucleotides, the CDR3 is TGTGCCAGCAGTTGGGTAGCGGGAGGTGCTTACAATGAGCAGTTCTTC. This translates into CASSWVAGGAYNEQFF.

This clonotype has more than one count but fewer than ten. The J gene is TRBJ2-3, the V gene TRBV7-2; perhaps D is TRBD1 or TRBD2 (6 bases each). Germline V gene lookup returns CDR1 SGHTA and CDR2 FQGNSA. The V gene lost 3 bases and the J gene lost 5 bases, with 12 bases spanning the gap. CDR3 length: 14 amino acids. The CDR3 spells CASSFGGLGDTQYF. The CDR3 DNA follows: TGTGCCAGCAGCTTCGGGGGCCTCGGAGATACGCAGTATTTT.

This clonotype occurred a few times. The genes are TRBV6-5 and TRBJ2-1, with D tentatively TRBD1 or TRBD2 (5 bases each). Germline V gene data show CDR1 as MNHEY and CDR2 as SVGAGI. The CDR3 has 15 amino acids. The germline V and J ends were trimmed by 6 bases and 5 bases, with 17 bases remaining between them. The CDR3 nucleotides read TGTGCCAGCAGCCGAACTAGGGGTGTGAACAATGAGCAGTTCTTC. It translates to CASSRTRGVNNEQFF.

This chain connects TRBV4-1 to TRBJ2-3; 8 bases map to TRBD2. CDR1 is MGHRA, CDR2 YSYEKL, per germline. The CDR3 is 15 residues long. The V gene end was trimmed by 4 bases and the J gene end by 6 bases; junction bases not matched to a gene: 9. The CDR3 is CASSPLETSADTQYF. CDR3 coding DNA: TGCGCCAGCAGCCCCCTCGAGACTAGCGCGGATACGCAGTATTTT.

The chain joins TRBV7-2 to TRBJ1-2, with TRBD1 matching over 9 bases. The CDR3 extends over 15 amino acids. The trim removed 0 bases at V and 5 bases at J, leaving 4 bases unmatched. Looked up from germline, CDR1 is SGHTA and CDR2 is FQGNSA. The CDR3 sequence is CASSLANGQGYGYTF. CDR3 nucleotide sequence: TGTGCCAGCAGCTTAGCTAACGGACAGGGGTATGGCTACACCTTC.

Ten or more counts support this clonotype. This chain joins TRBV20-1 and TRBJ2-1, with 7 bases fitting TRBD1. Losses at the gene ends were 5 bases for V and 2 bases for J; bases not matched to a gene: 3. This CDR3 contains 13 residues. The germline V gene encodes CDR1 DFQATT and CDR2 SNEGSKA (reference sequence). CDR3 residues: CSAEGAPYNEQFF. In nucleotides, the CDR3 is TGCAGTGCTGAGGGGGCCCCCTACAATGAGCAGTTCTTC.

This clonotype was seen just once. The chain employs TRBV12-3 or TRBV12-4 and TRBJ1-1; no firm D call. V lost 8 bases and J lost 1, with 11 bases in between. The CDR3 totals 13 residues. CDR3 amino acids: CASGGLTNTEAFF. As DNA, the CDR3 is TGTGCCAGCGGTGGACTAACGAACACTGAAGCTTTCTTT.

The rearrangement links TRBV29-1 to TRBJ1-1; D not certain. V dropped 1 base and J dropped 7 bases, with 7 bases sitting between them. The CDR3 extends over 11 amino acids. Germline V lookup: CDR1 SQVTM, CDR2 ANQGSEA. This CDR3 reads CSVEGASEAFF. The CDR3 region has the DNA TGCAGCGTTGAAGGGGCAAGTGAAGCTTTCTTT.